What follows describes a single T cell receptor beta chain. Its matching antigen is unknown. This entry belongs to a study of cytotoxic CD8 clonotypes in ibrutinib-treated CLL. The germline CDR1 and CDR2 sequences are SGDLS and YYNGEE. CDR3 length equals 13 residues. The V gene lost 2 bases and the J gene lost 5 bases, with 10 bases spanning the gap. Study results and caveats: Increased clonality at ibrutinib response gave way to a return toward baseline at progression.

Libraries were prepared by immunoSEQ multiplex PCR; TCRdb keeps only in-frame clonotypes and omits some of them. There are approximately 84,000 clones in the sample; 70% to 90% occur only once, and roughly 5.4% lies in the top ten. The source of this sequence is a human donor with chronic lymphocytic leukemia. This chain uses TRBV9 with TRBJ1-1; D is undetermined. The starting material was PBMCs, obtained before ibrutinib treatment. The CDR3 reads CASSVWGGTEAFF. CDR3 sequence (DNA): TGTGCCAGCAGCGTGTGGGGTGGGACTGAAGCTTTCTTT. Looking up the rest from reference TRBV9 and TRBJ1-1 gives the full variable domain: DSGVTQTPKHLITATGQRVTLRCSPRSGDLSVYWYQQSLDQGLQFLIQYYNGEERAKGNILERFSAQQFPDLHSELNLSSLELGDSALYFCASSVWGGTEAFFGQGTRLTVV.